Shown below are 20 T cell receptor beta chains from a single sample sequenced in a study of cytomegalovirus exposure and HLA in healthy donors. The PCR ran on 60 Vbeta and 13 Jbeta primers. Sequenced by immunoSEQ multiplex PCR; TCRdb stores in-frame clones only, minus some. The sample has about 190,000 clones, around 80% seen once. What was sequenced was PBMCs. The receptor source for this set is a woman aged 25 to 39 in good health and CMV-seronegative.

The genes are TRBV18 and TRBJ2-7, with TRBD2 as a possible D gene (5 bases). The CDR3 covers 14 residues. Trimming left V 2 bases short and J 6 bases short, with 14 bases between. Per germline, CDR1 KGHSH and CDR2 LQKENI. The CDR3 nucleotides are TGTGCCAGCTCACCAGGGCAGACTATGGGCGAGCAGTACTTC. Translation gives CASSPGQTMGEQYF.

The chain joins TRBV6-5 to TRBJ1-6; D might be TRBD1 (5 bases). The CDR3 contains 14 residues. Germline V gene lookup returns CDR1 MNHEY and CDR2 SVGAGI. V lost 10 bases to trimming and J lost 7 bases, with 17 bases between them. CDR3 in DNA: TGTGCCACCAAAGCCAGGGTCGACAATTCACCCCTCCACTTT. Translation: CATKARVDNSPLHF.

The chain uses TRBV7-8 and TRBJ2-3; weak D call: TRBD1 (6 bases). Trimming cost V 1 base and J 3 bases, with 11 bases left between them. This CDR3 has 15 amino acids. Germline V lookup: CDR1 SGHVS, CDR2 FQNEAQ. CDR3: CASSLESRGTDTQYF. CDR3 nucleotide sequence: TGTGCCAGCAGCTTAGAGAGCAGGGGAACAGATACGCAGTATTTT.

This sequence joins TRBV4-3 and TRBJ2-7; D might be TRBD1 (6 bases). Germline V lookup: CDR1 LGHNA, CDR2 YSLEER. V was clipped by 1 base and J by 5 bases, with 15 bases between them. This CDR3 comprises 15 residues. CDR3 in amino acids: CASSQVTNRAHEQYF. The DNA of the CDR3 is TGCGCCAGCAGCCAAGTCACGAACAGGGCCCACGAGCAGTACTTC.

This sequence joins TRBV10-3 and TRBJ2-3; 15 bases fit TRBD2. Germline values: CDR1 ENHRY, CDR2 SYGVKD. V trimming: 10 bases; J trimming: 1 base; junction bases outside the gene matches: 3. The CDR3 has 15 residues. CDR3 protein: CATGTSGGRTDTQYF. Here the CDR3 DNA reads TGTGCCACTGGGACTAGCGGGGGGCGCACAGATACGCAGTATTTT.

The chain joins TRBV7-9 to TRBJ1-4; D may be TRBD1 (5 bases). V lost 5 bases, J lost 7 bases, and 11 bases lay in between. CDR1 is SEHNR and CDR2 is FQNEAQ in the germline V gene (reference sequence). The CDR3 is made up of 13 amino acids. The CDR3: CASSPGGGEKLFF. In nucleotides, the CDR3 is TGTGCCAGCAGCCCCGGGGGGGGTGAAAAACTGTTTTTT.

This chain links TRBV6-1 with TRBJ1-1; 7 bases fit TRBD1. The CDR3 spans 15 residues. The V segment lost 2 bases and the J segment 1 base; nucleotides outside the gene matches: 4. From germline, CDR1 is MNHNS and CDR2 SASEGT. CDR3 nucleotides: TGTGCCAGCAGTGAACCGGGACAGCGGAACACTGAAGCTTTCTTT. This gives the protein CASSEPGQRNTEAFF.

This clone was observed once. The genes are TRBV29-1 and TRBJ1-1; weak D call: TRBD1 (6 bases). The CDR3 loop spans 13 amino acids. V was shortened by 7 bases and J by 6 bases, with 18 bases between the two germline ends. The germline V gene encodes CDR1 SQVTM and CDR2 ANQGSEA. The CDR3 protein is CSGGLGVDAEAFF. CDR3 nucleotides: TGCAGCGGGGGGCTTGGGGTGGACGCTGAAGCTTTCTTT.

The rearrangement links TRBV7-8 to TRBJ1-2, with 9 bases fitting TRBD1. Trimming at V came to 2 bases and at J to 6 bases, leaving 4 bases not matched to a gene. Germline CDR1 SGHVS, CDR2 FQNEAQ. CDR3 length equals 14 residues. This CDR3 reads CASSLTGTGNGYTF. DNA for the CDR3: TGTGCCAGCAGCTTAACGGGGACAGGGAATGGCTACACCTTC. Based on the CDR3 plus reference TRBV7-8 and TRBJ1-2, the full variable domain is GAGVSQSPRYKVAKRGQDVALRCDPISGHVSLFWYQQALGQGPEFLTYFQNEAQLDKSGLPSDRFFAERPEGSVSTLKIQRTQQEDSAVYLCASSLTGTGNGYTFGSGTRLTVV.

V and J are TRBV18 and TRBJ1-2; TRBD1 matches at 7 bases. V dropped 6 bases and J dropped 4; count of bases not matched to a gene: 11. This CDR3 spans 15 amino acids. Germline V gene sequence: CDR1 KGHSH, CDR2 LQKENI. CDR3 coding DNA: TGTGCCAGCTCCCTAGGACAGGCCGGGTTCTATGGCTACACCTTC. Translation gives CASSLGQAGFYGYTF.

As regards this clone: One end of the junction fails to match germline, which may point to a read error. This rearrangement joins TRBV7-9 to TRBJ2-6, with D maybe TRBD2 (6 bases). From germline, CDR1 is SEHNR and CDR2 FQNEAQ (reference sequence). This CDR3 has 14 residues. CDR3 in DNA: TGTGCCAGGGGGGACTCCTCTGGGGCCAACGGCCTGACTTTC. Its protein is CARGDSSGANGLTF.

This clone was counted a single time. The chain carries TRBV4-3 and TRBJ2-2; D is unresolved. This CDR3 comprises 15 residues. Germline lookup yields CDR1 LGHNA and CDR2 YSLEER. With 0 bases removed from V and 1 base from J, the gap between germline ends came to 6 bases. The CDR3 coding sequence is TGCGCCAGCAGCCAAGAATCCGTGAACACCGGGGAGCTGTTTTTT. Translated, it gives CASSQESVNTGELFF.

The CDR3 coding sequence is TGTGCCAGCAGCCCACGGGACAGGCAGCCCTACGAGCAGTACTTC. Its protein is CASSPRDRQPYEQYF. V is TRBV7-9 and J is TRBJ2-5; 8 bases match TRBD1. Near its end, the DNA agrees better with TRBJ2-7, so the J call may be wrong. CDR1 is SEHNR and CDR2 is FQNEAQ in the germline V gene (reference sequence). CDR3 size: 15 residues.

This chain uses TRBV6-5 with TRBJ1-5; D not certain. V was shortened by 9 bases and J by 0 bases, with 9 bases between the two germline ends. Germline V gene data show CDR1 as MNHEY and CDR2 as SVGAGI. This CDR3 region has 13 residues. CDR3 amino acids: CASQDSSNQPQHF. In nucleotides, the CDR3 is TGTGCCAGTCAGGACTCTAGCAATCAGCCCCAGCATTTT.

This chain joins TRBV4-3 and TRBJ1-3; 7 positions match TRBD1. The germline V gene encodes CDR1 LGHNA and CDR2 YSLEER. The CDR3 runs 15 residues. V shed 2 bases, J shed 0 bases, and the junction held 1 base outside the gene matches. Written as DNA, the CDR3 is TGCGCCAGCAGCCAATGGGACAGCTCTGGAAACACCATATATTTT. This sequence encodes CASSQWDSSGNTIYF.

This chain links TRBV18 with TRBJ2-7; maybe TRBD1 (5 bases). Trimming took off 3 bases at V and 0 bases at J, with 6 bases between the two ends. CDR3 length: 13 amino acids. Germline CDR1 and CDR2: KGHSH and LQKENI. The CDR3 sequence: CASSPDSSYEQYF. The DNA for the CDR3 is TGTGCCAGCTCACCTGACAGCTCCTACGAGCAGTACTTC. Full variable domain (rest looked up from reference TRBV18 and TRBJ2-7): NAGVMQNPRHLVRRRGQEARLRCSPMKGHSHVYWYRQLPEEGLKFMVYLQKENIIDESGMPKERFSAEFPKEGPSILRIQQVVRGDSAAYFCASSPDSSYEQYFGPGTRLTVT.

Only a few counts were recorded for this clone. The CDR3 reads CASSLAEIYNEQFF. In DNA form, the CDR3 reads TGCGCCAGCAGCTTGGCAGAAATATACAATGAGCAGTTCTTC. The V call is TRBV5-1, the J call TRBJ2-1, with unresolved D. The CDR3 contains 14 residues. Trimming took off 0 bases at V and 4 bases at J, with 8 bases between the two ends. The germline CDR1 and CDR2 sequences are SGHRS and YFSETQ.

The chain has TRBV6-1 and TRBJ1-2; 10 nucleotides align to TRBD1. CDR1 and CDR2 (germline): MNHNS, SASEGT. The V gene end was trimmed by 7 bases and the J gene end by 4 bases; junction bases not matched to a gene: 6. The CDR3 is 14 residues long. CDR3 sequence reads: CASTWTGGLYGYTF. CDR3 DNA: TGTGCCAGCACCTGGACAGGGGGACTCTATGGCTACACCTTC.

In its sample, this clone was seen once. The V gene is TRBV6-5, the J gene TRBJ1-2, with TRBD1 matching 10 bases. This CDR3 contains 16 residues. Trimming took 4 bases from V and 4 from J; bases not matched to a gene: 9. Germline CDR1 MNHEY, CDR2 SVGAGI. CDR3 coding DNA: TGTGCCAGCAGTTTATACTACGACAGGGGGCCCTATGGCTACACCTTC. Translated: CASSLYYDRGPYGYTF.

This clone was counted a few times. The chain employs TRBV13 and TRBJ1-1; tentative D call: TRBD1 (5 bases). Looked up from germline, CDR1 is PRHDT and CDR2 is FYEKMQ (reference sequence). V was cut by 7 bases and J by 5 bases, with 8 bases left in between. The CDR3 has 11 amino acids. The CDR3 protein is CASNRKTEAFF. DNA of the CDR3: TGTGCCAGCAACAGGAAAACTGAAGCTTTCTTT.